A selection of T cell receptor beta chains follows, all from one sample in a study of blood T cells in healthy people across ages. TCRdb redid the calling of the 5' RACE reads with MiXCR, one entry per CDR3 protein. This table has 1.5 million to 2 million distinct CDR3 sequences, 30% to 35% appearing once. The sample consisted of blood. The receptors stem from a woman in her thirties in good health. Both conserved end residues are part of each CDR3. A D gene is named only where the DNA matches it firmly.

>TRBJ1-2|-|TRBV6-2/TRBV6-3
CASRRNFYGYTF
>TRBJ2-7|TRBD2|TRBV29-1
CSHSSGTGVGEQYF
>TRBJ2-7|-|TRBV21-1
CASSNYYRGSRQYF
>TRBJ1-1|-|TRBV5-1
CASSFWGWGTEAFF
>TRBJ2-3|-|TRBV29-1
CSILDPTDTQYF
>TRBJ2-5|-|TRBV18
CASSPLAFQETQYF
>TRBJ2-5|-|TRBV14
CASSHRRESAETQYF
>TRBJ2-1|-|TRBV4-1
CASSLGQPIYNEQFF
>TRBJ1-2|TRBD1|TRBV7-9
CASSPTVTGAVYGYTF
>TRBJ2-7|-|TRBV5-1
CVSSLALANEQYF
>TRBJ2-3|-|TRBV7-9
CASSSPGRTFDTQYF
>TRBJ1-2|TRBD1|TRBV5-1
CASSLDRGERDGYTF
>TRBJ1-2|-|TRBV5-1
CASSLDTSRGPGGHTF
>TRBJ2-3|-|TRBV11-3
CASSLQEGEDTQYF
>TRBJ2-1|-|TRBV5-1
CASAEDRQDLYNEQFF
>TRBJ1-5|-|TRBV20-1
CSARGRGNSNQPQHF
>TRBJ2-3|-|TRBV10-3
CAIRSHGDTDTQYF
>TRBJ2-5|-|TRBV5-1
CASSPGGRKETQYF
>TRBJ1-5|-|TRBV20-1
CSAISGSNQPQHF
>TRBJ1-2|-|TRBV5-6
CASSLRNVGVRYGYTF
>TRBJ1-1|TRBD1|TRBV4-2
CASSRSGQYVPEAFF
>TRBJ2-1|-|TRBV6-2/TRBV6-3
CASSSGVLGYNEQFF
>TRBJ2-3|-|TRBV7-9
CASGLVSGGTDTQYF
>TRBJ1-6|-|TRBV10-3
CAIGREINSPLHF
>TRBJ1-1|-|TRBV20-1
CSARIRGAGTEAFF
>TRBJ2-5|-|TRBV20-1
CSAMRQAGGWETQYF
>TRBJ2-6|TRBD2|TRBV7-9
CASSTWGLAGAGANVRTF
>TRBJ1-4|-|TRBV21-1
CATPRQVNEKLFF
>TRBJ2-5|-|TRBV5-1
CASSSQYVETQYF
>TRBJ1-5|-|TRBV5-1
CASSSWRVNQPQHF
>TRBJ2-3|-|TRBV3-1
CASSLGQGHGDTQYF
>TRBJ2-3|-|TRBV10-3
CAISDRTDTQYF
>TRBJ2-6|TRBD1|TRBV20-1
CSASRDRAPGANVLTF
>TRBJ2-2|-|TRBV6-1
CASSGGRYTGELFF
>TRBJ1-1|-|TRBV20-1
CSAKSEAFF
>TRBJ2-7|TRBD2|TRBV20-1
CSATATSGVSYEQYF
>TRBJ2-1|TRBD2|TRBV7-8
CASSLDPLPAGGRNEQFF
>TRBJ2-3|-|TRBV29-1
CSVDGGTTQYF
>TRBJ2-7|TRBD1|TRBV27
CASSADRDGQYF
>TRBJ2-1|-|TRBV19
CASSIMGGSYNEQFF
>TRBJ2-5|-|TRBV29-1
CSAEELKETQYF
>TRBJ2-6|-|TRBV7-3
CASSTALFSGANVLTF
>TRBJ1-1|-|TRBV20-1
CSARIDGPVTGNTEAFF
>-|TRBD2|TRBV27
CASSLFQRGRLYEQYF
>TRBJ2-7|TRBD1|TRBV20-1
CSAPRTGAREQYF
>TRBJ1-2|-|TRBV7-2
CASSPAGNYGYTF
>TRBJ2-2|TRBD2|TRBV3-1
CASSQERGGTSSPGELFF
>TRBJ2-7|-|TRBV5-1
CASSLGAEAYEQYF
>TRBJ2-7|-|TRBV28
CASSLRQGLSYEQYF
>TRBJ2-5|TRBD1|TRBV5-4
CASSSGQDKETQYF
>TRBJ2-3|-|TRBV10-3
CAIHGTSTDTQYF
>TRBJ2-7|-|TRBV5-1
CASSLGTRVDEQYF